The sequence of this T cell receptor (beta chain) was determined in a study of cytomegalovirus exposure and HLA in healthy donors. Whole-study findings and limits: Later analysis identified a missense DCLRE1C variant that was linked to TCR beta V- and J-gene trimming. CMV serostatus was the only recorded immune exposure for donors.

The PCR employed 60 Vbeta primers together with 13 Jbeta primers. TCRdb keeps only in-frame clones here, not all; method: immunoSEQ multiplex PCR. The table lists around 94,000 clones, more than 70% of them singletons. Of note for this clone: No antigen is known for it.

Sequencing input: PBMCs. The TCR originated in a woman in her fifties or sixties in good health and CMV-seropositive.

The CDR3 sequence: CASSFFSSTNEKLFF. The CDR3 bases are TGTGCCAGCAGTTTCTTTAGTTCAACTAATGAAAAACTGTTTTTT. The chain joins TRBV2 to TRBJ1-4; D is unresolved. V gave up 5 bases and J gave up 0 bases, with 10 bases separating them. CDR1 and CDR2 (germline): SNHLY, FYNNEI. The CDR3 extends over 15 amino acids.